This TCR beta chain was recorded in a study of shared clonotypes between healthy human individuals. Comment on this clone: Its antigen is undetermined.

Evenly divided among several immunoSEQ plates was the genomic DNA of each subset. Using immunoSEQ multiplex PCR, the repertoire was profiled, and TCRdb retains in-frame clones only, with some absent. The table shows under 850,000 clones, with 55% to 80% occurring only once. Whole-study results and caveats: The study generally estimated greater richness for naive than memory subsets. Only blood was sampled; tissue repertoires likely differ.

The donors, healthy adults who were HIV-negative, had experienced no recent acute infections or vaccinations. Sequenced material: memory CD4+ T cells sorted from blood. Described subset: CD45RA-negative fraction. The sequence was obtained from a woman aged 25 to 45 in good health.

CDR3 amino acids: CAWTRGVEQYF. CDR3 bases: TGTGCCTGGACTAGAGGGGTCGAGCAGTACTTC. The gene calls are TRBV30 and TRBJ2-7; D possibly matches TRBD1 or TRBD2 (5 bases each). Deletions cut 4 bases from V and 6 bases from J, with 10 bases between. The length of the CDR3 is 11 residues. Germline CDR1 GTSNPN, CDR2 SVGIG (reference sequence).